This T cell receptor beta chain was sequenced in a study of T cells in Graves' hyperthyroidism and ophthalmopathy. Looking at the study overall: Pretreatment peripheral blood was obtained at initial diagnosis. Regarding the study as a whole: Most thyroid clonotypes that were expanded above 0.001 also turned up in blood.

About this clonotype: Its target is unknown.

Amplification targeted TCR beta CDR3 regions from RNA transcripts. HTBI primers drove first-round RT-PCR of the TCR CDR3. In TCRdb, the multiplex PCR reads were re-called with MiXCR into one record per CDR3 protein. Seen here are roughly 250,000 distinct CDR3 sequences, 20% to 25% observed once, and the top ten hold roughly 60%. V dropped 5 bases and J dropped 6; count of bases not matched to a gene: 7. The CDR3 runs to 16 residues. Germline CDR1 and CDR2: SGHTA and FQGTGA. Ophthalmopathy in the patients scored at least 3 on Clinical Activity Score and at least 4 on NOSPECS grade, lasting under 3 months. PBMCs were collected from an approximately 9.3 ml volume of fresh peripheral blood.

This receptor was obtained from a man under 40 with Graves' ophthalmopathy. Sequenced sample: blood. V gene TRBV7-3 combines with J gene TRBJ2-2, with 12 bases lining up with TRBD1. CDR3 in amino acids: CASSPPGQGASGELFF. In DNA, the CDR3 is TGTGCCAGCAGCCCCCCGGGACAGGGGGCGTCCGGGGAGCTGTTTTTT.